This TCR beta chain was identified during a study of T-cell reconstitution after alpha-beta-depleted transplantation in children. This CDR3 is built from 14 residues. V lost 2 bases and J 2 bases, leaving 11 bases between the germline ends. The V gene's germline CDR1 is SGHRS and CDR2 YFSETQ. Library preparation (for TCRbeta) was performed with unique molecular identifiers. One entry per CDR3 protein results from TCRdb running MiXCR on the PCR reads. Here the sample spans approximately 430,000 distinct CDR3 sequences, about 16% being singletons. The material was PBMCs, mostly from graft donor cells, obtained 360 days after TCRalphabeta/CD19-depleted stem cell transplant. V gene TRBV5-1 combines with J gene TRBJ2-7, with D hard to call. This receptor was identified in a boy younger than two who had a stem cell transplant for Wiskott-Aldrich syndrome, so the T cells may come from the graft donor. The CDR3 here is CASSFRSSAYEQYF. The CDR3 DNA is TGCGCCAGCAGCTTCCGGTCCTCGGCCTACGAGCAGTACTTC.